Sequencing of this T cell receptor (beta chain) was carried out in a study of CD8 T cells in Susac syndrome. With random hexamers, reverse transcription was performed on about 0.5 to 1 ug of RNA. TCRdb ran MiXCR on the immunoSEQ multiplex PCR reads and lists one entry per CDR3 protein. The sample lists around 26,000 distinct CDR3 sequences, roughly 94% occurring once. This CDR3 has 21 residues. CDR1 and CDR2 from the germline V gene are LNHNV and YYDKDF (reference sequence). V dropped 0 bases and J dropped 0; count of bases not matched to a gene: 15. This sequence originates from a human donor in good health. The sequenced material came from CD8+ T cells from PBMCs. The chain couples TRBV15 to TRBJ2-1, with 9 bases fitting TRBD1. CDR3 residues: CATSRDPPGQGWQSSYNEQFF. The DNA of the CDR3 is TGTGCCACCAGCAGAGATCCGCCGGGACAGGGATGGCAAAGCTCCTACAATGAGCAGTTCTTC.